Listed below are T cell receptor beta chains from one sample, sequenced in a study of CD8+ T cells in alopecia areata. Repertoires were generated with immunoSEQ multiplex PCR, while TCRdb's copy carries only in-frame clones and drops some. The table lists approximately 90,000 clones, just over 70% of them singletons. This sample comprised CD8+ T cells sorted from blood, obtained at week 44, from a patient treated with tofacitinib. These receptors all come from a human donor with alopecia areata. Each CDR3 is given with its conserved first and last residue. The order of the fields is D gene, V gene, clone size, J gene, CDR3 DNA, CDR3 protein. A D gene is named only where the DNA matches it firmly. Expanded clones are given a class, and other clones once, few, many or no size at all.

d_call: -
v_call: TRBV9
clone_size: -
j_call: TRBJ2-1
cdr3_nt: TGTGCCAGCAGCGTAGAGGGTAGAACCAATGAGCAGTTCTTC
cdr3_aa: CASSVEGRTNEQFF

d_call: -
v_call: TRBV29-1
clone_size: few
j_call: TRBJ1-3
cdr3_nt: TGCAGCGTTGAAGATGCGACTGATCTACGCTCTGGAAACACCATATATTTT
cdr3_aa: CSVEDATDLRSGNTIYF

d_call: -
v_call: TRBV6-1
clone_size: -
j_call: TRBJ1-2
cdr3_nt: TGTGCCAGCAGTGAAATGACGGGATATGGCTACACCTTC
cdr3_aa: CASSEMTGYGYTF

d_call: TRBD1
v_call: TRBV29-1
clone_size: -
j_call: TRBJ1-1
cdr3_nt: TGCAGCGTTGAGCCCCTCCGGGGACAGTTCTCGAACACTGAAGCTTTCTTT
cdr3_aa: CSVEPLRGQFSNTEAFF

d_call: TRBD2
v_call: TRBV27
clone_size: -
j_call: TRBJ2-6
cdr3_nt: TGTGCCAGCAGTCCTCGGGGGGGGACTGGGGCCAACGTCCTGACTTTC
cdr3_aa: CASSPRGGTGANVLTF

d_call: -
v_call: TRBV29-1
clone_size: -
j_call: TRBJ1-5
cdr3_nt: TGCAGCGTTGAAGTCGTTTCCTGGGACACCTATAGCAATCAGCCCCAGCATTTT
cdr3_aa: CSVEVVSWDTYSNQPQHF

d_call: -
v_call: TRBV7-9
clone_size: -
j_call: TRBJ1-5
cdr3_nt: TGTGCCAGCAGCTTAGGGCTCAATCAGCCCCAGCATTTT
cdr3_aa: CASSLGLNQPQHF

d_call: -
v_call: TRBV30
clone_size: -
j_call: TRBJ2-3
cdr3_nt: TGTGCCTGGAGCCTACTCGTGGAAGATACGCAGTATTTT
cdr3_aa: CAWSLLVEDTQYF

d_call: -
v_call: TRBV27
clone_size: -
j_call: TRBJ2-5
cdr3_nt: TGTGCCAGCAGGGAACCCGCATCGATGCAGACCCAGTACTTC
cdr3_aa: CASREPASMQTQYF

d_call: TRBD1
v_call: TRBV7-2
clone_size: -
j_call: TRBJ1-1
cdr3_nt: TGTGCCAGCAGCTTAGCCCCACGACAGGGGAACACTGAAGCTTTCTTT
cdr3_aa: CASSLAPRQGNTEAFF

d_call: -
v_call: TRBV30
clone_size: -
j_call: TRBJ2-3
cdr3_nt: TGTGCCTGGAGTCCGGGGGTCTCTACAGGTAGCACAGATACGCAGTATTTT
cdr3_aa: CAWSPGVSTGSTDTQYF

d_call: -
v_call: TRBV27
clone_size: -
j_call: TRBJ1-1
cdr3_nt: TGTGCCAGCAGTGCCGGACAGACGAACACTGAAGCTTTCTTT
cdr3_aa: CASSAGQTNTEAFF

d_call: -
v_call: TRBV4-1
clone_size: -
j_call: TRBJ2-7
cdr3_nt: TGCGCCAGCAGCCAAGGGGCCTCCTACGAGCAGTACTTC
cdr3_aa: CASSQGASYEQYF

d_call: TRBD2
v_call: TRBV7-2
clone_size: -
j_call: TRBJ2-3
cdr3_nt: TGTGCCAGCAGCGAAAGCGGGGGGGCGGCAAATACGCAGTATTTT
cdr3_aa: CASSESGGAANTQYF

d_call: -
v_call: TRBV7-6
clone_size: -
j_call: TRBJ2-7
cdr3_nt: TGTGCCAGCAGTCCCGGGAGTTTTTACGAGCAGTACTTC
cdr3_aa: CASSPGSFYEQYF

d_call: -
v_call: TRBV6-1
clone_size: once
j_call: TRBJ1-1
cdr3_nt: TGTGCCAGCAGTGATACAGGATTCACTGAAGCTTTCTTT
cdr3_aa: CASSDTGFTEAFF

d_call: -
v_call: TRBV11-2
clone_size: few
j_call: TRBJ1-2
cdr3_nt: TGTGCCAGCAGCTCCGGTCGGATTCACTATGGCTACACCTTC
cdr3_aa: CASSSGRIHYGYTF

d_call: -
v_call: TRBV4-3
clone_size: -
j_call: TRBJ1-2
cdr3_nt: TGCGCCAGCAGCCAAGGTCAGCAGTCCCTAGGTGGCTACACCTTC
cdr3_aa: CASSQGQQSLGGYTF

d_call: -
v_call: TRBV7-8
clone_size: few
j_call: TRBJ1-2
cdr3_nt: TGTGCCAGCAGCGGAGCGCTTAACTATGGCTACACCTTC
cdr3_aa: CASSGALNYGYTF

d_call: -
v_call: TRBV4-3
clone_size: many
j_call: TRBJ2-1
cdr3_nt: TGCGCCAGCAGCCAATTTTTGGGGAATGAGCAGTTCTTC
cdr3_aa: CASSQFLGNEQFF

d_call: TRBD1
v_call: TRBV30
clone_size: -
j_call: TRBJ2-7
cdr3_nt: TGTGCCTGGAGTGTAGGGGGACAGGGGGCAAACGAGCAGTACTTC
cdr3_aa: CAWSVGGQGANEQYF

d_call: TRBD2
v_call: TRBV5-6
clone_size: -
j_call: TRBJ2-7
cdr3_nt: TGTGCCAGCAGCAGACGGGACTACTCCTACGAGCAGTACTTC
cdr3_aa: CASSRRDYSYEQYF

d_call: TRBD1
v_call: TRBV9
clone_size: -
j_call: TRBJ2-7
cdr3_nt: TGTGCCAGCAATCCCGGAGCGGGACAGGGGGCTTTCGAGCAGTACTTC
cdr3_aa: CASNPGAGQGAFEQYF

d_call: -
v_call: TRBV29-1
clone_size: -
j_call: TRBJ2-7
cdr3_nt: TGCAGCGTTGTCGGGGACAACGAGCAGTACTTC
cdr3_aa: CSVVGDNEQYF

d_call: TRBD1
v_call: TRBV27
clone_size: -
j_call: TRBJ1-6
cdr3_nt: TGTGCCAGCAGGCAGGGACAGGGGAACAATTCACCCCTCCACTTT
cdr3_aa: CASRQGQGNNSPLHF

d_call: -
v_call: TRBV6-1
clone_size: -
j_call: TRBJ2-7
cdr3_nt: TGTGCCAGCACTGCCGGGGGTCCCTACGAGCAGTACTTC
cdr3_aa: CASTAGGPYEQYF

d_call: -
v_call: TRBV4-1
clone_size: once
j_call: TRBJ2-7
cdr3_nt: TGCGCCAGCAGCCAAGAGGCGACCTACGAGCAGTACTTC
cdr3_aa: CASSQEATYEQYF

d_call: -
v_call: TRBV27
clone_size: -
j_call: TRBJ1-4
cdr3_nt: TGTGCCAGCGCCGGGCAGAGTAATGAAAAACTGTTTTTT
cdr3_aa: CASAGQSNEKLFF

d_call: TRBD2
v_call: TRBV7-9
clone_size: few
j_call: TRBJ2-1
cdr3_nt: TGTGCCAGCAGCTCTTGGACTAGCGGGGAGAACAATGAGCAGTTCTTC
cdr3_aa: CASSSWTSGENNEQFF

d_call: TRBD2
v_call: TRBV11-2
clone_size: -
j_call: TRBJ2-7
cdr3_nt: TGTGCCAGCAGCCATACCGGGACTAGCGGGGCCACCTACGAGCAGTACTTC
cdr3_aa: CASSHTGTSGATYEQYF

d_call: TRBD1
v_call: TRBV9
clone_size: -
j_call: TRBJ1-2
cdr3_nt: TGTGCCAGCAGGCCTCGGGACAGCTCCTATGGCTACACCTTC
cdr3_aa: CASRPRDSSYGYTF

d_call: -
v_call: TRBV30
clone_size: few
j_call: TRBJ1-2
cdr3_nt: TGTGCCTGGATGTCCCCGGGGAGGGGCTACACCTTC
cdr3_aa: CAWMSPGRGYTF

d_call: -
v_call: TRBV29-1
clone_size: -
j_call: TRBJ2-2
cdr3_nt: TGCAGCGTTGAAGAGGGCTCGGCCGGGGAGCTGTTTTTT
cdr3_aa: CSVEEGSAGELFF

d_call: TRBD2
v_call: TRBV7-8
clone_size: few
j_call: TRBJ2-1
cdr3_nt: TGTGCCAGCAGCTTAGTTTATGACGAGCGGGGGGACATCTACAATGAGCAGTTCTTC
cdr3_aa: CASSLVYDERGDIYNEQFF

d_call: TRBD2
v_call: TRBV5-6
clone_size: -
j_call: TRBJ2-3
cdr3_nt: TGTGCCAGCAGCTTGGAGCGGGGGGGCCGCGATACGCAGTATTTT
cdr3_aa: CASSLERGGRDTQYF

d_call: -
v_call: TRBV27
clone_size: -
j_call: TRBJ1-5
cdr3_nt: TGTGCCAGCAGTTTATCTGCGGGGGACCTAAATCAGCCCCAGCATTTT
cdr3_aa: CASSLSAGDLNQPQHF

d_call: TRBD1
v_call: TRBV29-1
clone_size: -
j_call: TRBJ1-2
cdr3_nt: TGCAGCGTTGGACAGGGGGCGGCTGGCTACACCTTC
cdr3_aa: CSVGQGAAGYTF

d_call: TRBD1
v_call: TRBV4-3
clone_size: -
j_call: TRBJ1-2
cdr3_nt: TGCGCCAGCAGCCAAGAGGGGGAGGGGGCGGAATATGGCTACACCTTC
cdr3_aa: CASSQEGEGAEYGYTF

d_call: -
v_call: TRBV6-5
clone_size: -
j_call: TRBJ2-3
cdr3_nt: TGTGCCAGCGGTGAATATGCGCAGTATTTT
cdr3_aa: CASGEYAQYF

d_call: TRBD1
v_call: TRBV5-4
clone_size: -
j_call: TRBJ1-2
cdr3_nt: TGTGCCAGCAGCCCGACAGGGTTGGCTAACTATGGCTACACCTTC
cdr3_aa: CASSPTGLANYGYTF

d_call: -
v_call: TRBV10-3
clone_size: few
j_call: TRBJ2-5
cdr3_nt: TGTGCCATCAGTGAGCCGCCGGGAGAGCAGTACTTC
cdr3_aa: CAISEPPGEQYF

d_call: -
v_call: TRBV29-1
clone_size: -
j_call: TRBJ1-2
cdr3_nt: TGCAGCGTTGAAGGGTTCGGAGGAGATAACTATGGCTACACCTTC
cdr3_aa: CSVEGFGGDNYGYTF

d_call: -
v_call: TRBV6-5
clone_size: -
j_call: TRBJ2-6
cdr3_nt: TGTGCCAGCAGTTACGGGCTTACTGGGGCCAACGTCCTGACTTTC
cdr3_aa: CASSYGLTGANVLTF

d_call: -
v_call: TRBV29-1
clone_size: -
j_call: TRBJ1-1
cdr3_nt: TGCAGCGTTGAGCTAACCGGGACCGATACTCTTGAAGCTTTCTTT
cdr3_aa: CSVELTGTDTLEAFF

d_call: -
v_call: TRBV5-6
clone_size: -
j_call: TRBJ2-4
cdr3_nt: TGTGCCAGCAGCTGGTCAGGGGATATTGACATTCAGTACTTC
cdr3_aa: CASSWSGDIDIQYF

d_call: -
v_call: TRBV4-1
clone_size: -
j_call: TRBJ2-1
cdr3_nt: TGCGCCAGCAGCCAAGATCGGAAGCAGTTCTTC
cdr3_aa: CASSQDRKQFF

d_call: TRBD2
v_call: TRBV2
clone_size: -
j_call: TRBJ2-2
cdr3_nt: TGTGCCAGCAGTACTACGGGGGGGCCAAAGGACACCGGGGAGCTGTTTTTT
cdr3_aa: CASSTTGGPKDTGELFF

d_call: TRBD1
v_call: TRBV29-1
clone_size: -
j_call: TRBJ1-2
cdr3_nt: TGCAGCGCCGGGGACAGCTACTATGGCTACACCTTC
cdr3_aa: CSAGDSYYGYTF

d_call: -
v_call: TRBV13
clone_size: -
j_call: TRBJ2-7
cdr3_nt: TGTGCCAGCAGCTCCGGGGGCGACTACGAGCAGTACTTC
cdr3_aa: CASSSGGDYEQYF

d_call: -
v_call: TRBV13
clone_size: -
j_call: TRBJ2-5
cdr3_nt: TGTGCCAGCAGTCCCGGGACTGGACTAGAGACCCAGTACTTC
cdr3_aa: CASSPGTGLETQYF

d_call: -
v_call: TRBV5-1
clone_size: -
j_call: TRBJ2-7
cdr3_nt: TGCGCCAGCAGCTTGCTGGAACTTCCCTACGAGCAGTACTTC
cdr3_aa: CASSLLELPYEQYF

d_call: -
v_call: TRBV7-6
clone_size: once
j_call: TRBJ2-1
cdr3_nt: TGTGCCAGCAGCTTAGCGGGGGGGCCTAGGAATGAGCAGTTCTTC
cdr3_aa: CASSLAGGPRNEQFF

d_call: -
v_call: TRBV19
clone_size: medium-sized
j_call: TRBJ1-5
cdr3_nt: TGTGCCAGTAGTCCTACGGTGGGACGACGCAATCAGCCCCAGCATTTT
cdr3_aa: CASSPTVGRRNQPQHF

d_call: -
v_call: TRBV9
clone_size: -
j_call: TRBJ2-5
cdr3_nt: TGTGCCAGCAGCGGTAGGCTGGGTAAAGAGACCCAGTACTTC
cdr3_aa: CASSGRLGKETQYF

d_call: -
v_call: TRBV9
clone_size: few
j_call: TRBJ2-1
cdr3_nt: TGTGCCAGCAGCCCCCGCCCCGGGGCAACCTACAATGAGCAGTTCTTC
cdr3_aa: CASSPRPGATYNEQFF

d_call: -
v_call: TRBV25-1
clone_size: -
j_call: TRBJ2-3
cdr3_nt: TGTGCCAGCCCCCCCACGGAGACGCAGTATTTT
cdr3_aa: CASPPTETQYF

d_call: -
v_call: TRBV28
clone_size: -
j_call: TRBJ1-6
cdr3_nt: TGTGCCAGCAGTTTAATGTTAGAAGGGCACTCACCCCTCCACTTT
cdr3_aa: CASSLMLEGHSPLHF

d_call: TRBD1
v_call: TRBV28
clone_size: many
j_call: TRBJ1-6
cdr3_nt: TGTGCCAGCAGTTTACCTCTGACAGGGGGTGATTCACCCCTCCACTTT
cdr3_aa: CASSLPLTGGDSPLHF

d_call: -
v_call: TRBV11-2
clone_size: few
j_call: TRBJ2-1
cdr3_nt: TGTGCCAGCAGCTTAAGGGGGGGTAGCGGATCCTACAATGAGCAGTTCTTC
cdr3_aa: CASSLRGGSGSYNEQFF

d_call: -
v_call: TRBV19
clone_size: -
j_call: TRBJ1-4
cdr3_nt: TGTGCCAGTGGGCAGGAGAAAGAAAAACTGTTTTTT
cdr3_aa: CASGQEKEKLFF